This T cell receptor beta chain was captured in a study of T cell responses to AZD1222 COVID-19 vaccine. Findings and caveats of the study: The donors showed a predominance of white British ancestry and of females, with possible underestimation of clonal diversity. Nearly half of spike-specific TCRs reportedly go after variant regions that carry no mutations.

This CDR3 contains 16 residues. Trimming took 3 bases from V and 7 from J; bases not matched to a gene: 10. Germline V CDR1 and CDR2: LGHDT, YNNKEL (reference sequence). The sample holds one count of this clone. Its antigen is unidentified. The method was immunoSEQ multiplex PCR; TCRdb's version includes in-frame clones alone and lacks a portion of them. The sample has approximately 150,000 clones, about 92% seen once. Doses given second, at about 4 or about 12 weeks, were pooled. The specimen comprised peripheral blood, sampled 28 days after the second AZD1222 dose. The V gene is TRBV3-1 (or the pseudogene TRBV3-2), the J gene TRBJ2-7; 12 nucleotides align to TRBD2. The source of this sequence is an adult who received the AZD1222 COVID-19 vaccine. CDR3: CASSQPSTSGSDEQYF. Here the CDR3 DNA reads TGTGCCAGCAGCCAGCCGTCGACTAGCGGGAGCGATGAGCAGTACTTC.